This entry lists 20 T cell receptor beta chains sequenced from one sample in a study of beta chain features in type 1 diabetes. The entirety of the isolated RNA underwent reverse transcription, so expressed TCRB transcripts were sequenced. Sequencing used immunoSEQ multiplex PCR; TCRdb keeps in-frame clones, though not all of them. The sample carries 900,000 or so clones, roughly 17% recorded once. Sequencing was performed on naive CD4+ T cells from blood. The receptor set was obtained from a woman aged 18-29 years in good health.

This clone showed up just a few times. J is TRBJ2-7 and V is TRBV28; tentatively, D is TRBD1 or TRBD2 (5 bases each). Germline assignment: CDR1 MDHEN and CDR2 SYDVKM. CDR3 length: 16 amino acids. Trimming shortened V by 7 bases and J by 3 bases, and 22 bases separated the two germline ends. Written as DNA, the CDR3 is TGTGCCAGCACTCCTTTCGGGGCAGCAGGTGTCTACGAGCAGTACTTC. Translation gives CASTPFGAAGVYEQYF. Looking up the rest from reference TRBV28 and TRBJ2-7 gives the full variable domain: DVKVTQSSRYLVKRTGEKVFLECVQDMDHENMFWYRQDPGLGLRLIYFSYDVKMKEKGDIPEGYSVSREKKERFSLILESASTNQTSMYLCASTPFGAAGVYEQYFGPGTRLTVT.

The chain carries TRBV5-1 and TRBJ2-1; 9 nucleotides match TRBD2. The CDR3 contains 18 residues. With V trimmed by 0 bases and J by 9 bases, 16 bases remained unmatched. CDR1 and CDR2 (germline): SGHRS, YFSETQ. DNA for the CDR3: TGCGCCAGCAGCTTGGGACAGGGTAGTCTAGCGGGAACGAGTGAGCAGTTCTTC. It codes for CASSLGQGSLAGTSEQFF.

The chain uses TRBV7-6 and TRBJ2-1, with unresolved D. This CDR3 has 12 amino acids. V lost 5 bases, J lost 5 bases, and 7 bases lay in between. CDR1 and CDR2 (germline): SGHVS, FNYEAQ. In DNA, the CDR3 is TGTGCCAGCAGCGACTTAAACAATGAGCAGTTCTTC. Protein sequence: CASSDLNNEQFF.

The rearrangement uses TRBV19 and TRBJ2-3, with D tentatively TRBD2 (5 bases). Trimming took off 4 bases at V and 5 bases at J, with 16 bases between the two ends. The V gene's germline CDR1 is LNHDA and CDR2 SQIVND (reference sequence). The CDR3 has 15 amino acids. The CDR3 region is CASSRLWSYQDTQYF. The CDR3 region has the DNA TGTGCCAGTAGTAGACTATGGAGTTATCAAGATACGCAGTATTTT.

This clone turned up a few times. The rearrangement uses TRBV27 and TRBJ2-3; a possible D gene is TRBD2 (5 bases). The CDR3 is 15 amino acids. Per the germline V gene, CDR1 is MNHEY and CDR2 is SMNVEV (reference sequence). V lost 6 bases, J lost 0 bases, and 13 bases lay in between. The CDR3 bases are TGTGCCAGCAGGGTGGGCGGGCTAAGCACAGATACGCAGTATTTT. Amino acid sequence: CASRVGGLSTDTQYF.

The chain employs TRBV6-6 and TRBJ2-7; D possibly uses TRBD1 or TRBD2 (7 bases each). Trimming took 6 bases from V and 4 from J, leaving 16 bases between them. Germline lookup yields CDR1 MNHNY and CDR2 SVGAGI (reference sequence). The CDR3 spans 14 residues. As DNA, the CDR3 is TGTGCCAGCAGCGCTAACAGGGGAGGGTACGAGCAGTACTTC. Protein sequence: CASSANRGGYEQYF.

The sample holds a few counts of this clone. The genes are TRBV11-1 and TRBJ2-3; 8 positions match TRBD2. After removal of 3 bases from V and 5 bases from J, the junction contained 16 bases not matched to a gene. Germline V gene data show CDR1 as SGHAT and CDR2 as FQDESV (reference sequence). The CDR3 extends over 18 amino acids. The CDR3 here is CASSFRLRTREGRDTQYF. Written as DNA, the CDR3 is TGTGCCAGCAGCTTTCGACTTAGAACCCGGGAGGGCCGAGATACGCAGTATTTT.

The V call is TRBV29-1, the J call TRBJ2-1; TRBD2 matches at 7 bases. Germline-derived CDR1 and CDR2 are SQVTM and ANQGSEA. The CDR3 is 13 amino acids. V lost 7 bases, J lost 3 bases, and 6 bases stayed unmatched. The CDR3 loop is CSARGGSYNEQFF. CDR3 nucleotide sequence: TGCAGCGCAAGGGGCGGGAGCTACAATGAGCAGTTCTTC.

The chain recombines TRBV29-1 with TRBJ2-3; D is possibly TRBD2 (6 bases). V was pared by 8 bases and J by 4 bases, with 16 bases between. Germline CDR1 is SQVTM and CDR2 is ANQGSEA. The CDR3 runs 13 residues. The CDR3 loop is CSWRGGNSDTQYF. As DNA, the CDR3 is TGCAGCTGGAGGGGCGGAAACTCAGATACGCAGTATTTT.

The chain uses TRBV18 and TRBJ2-5, with a possible D match to TRBD1 (5 bases). The germline V gene has CDR1 KGHSH and CDR2 LQKENI. The CDR3 runs 20 residues. V was trimmed by 6 bases and J by 2 bases, leaving 31 bases between them. The CDR3 here is CASSLLTTQGMTQIQETQYF. The CDR3 nucleotides are TGTGCCAGCTCCCTCTTAACGACTCAGGGTATGACTCAAATTCAAGAGACCCAGTACTTC.

For the CDR3, the DNA is TGTGCCAGCAGTTTAGGGCTAGACCAAGAGACCCAGTACTTC. Translation: CASSLGLDQETQYF. V and J are TRBV28 and TRBJ2-5; no firm D call. Trimming stripped 2 bases from V and 0 bases from J, with 7 bases between. Germline CDR1 MDHEN, CDR2 SYDVKM. The CDR3 has 14 residues.

The chain employs TRBV29-1 and TRBJ2-3; no definite D call. Per germline, CDR1 SQVTM and CDR2 ANQGSEA. The germline V and J ends were trimmed by 4 bases and 5 bases, with 10 bases remaining between them. The CDR3 loop spans 12 amino acids. The CDR3 sequence: CSVAQPGDTQYF. The CDR3 region has the DNA TGCAGCGTTGCCCAGCCAGGAGATACGCAGTATTTT.

The V gene is TRBV18, the J gene TRBJ1-1; D gene unclear. Germline CDR1 KGHSH, CDR2 LQKENI. This CDR3 contains 15 residues. V lost 2 bases, J lost 1 base, and 11 bases lay in between. The CDR3 loop reads CASSPFAPPNTEAFF. CDR3 nucleotides: TGTGCCAGCTCACCATTCGCCCCGCCGAACACTGAAGCTTTCTTT.

The chain uses TRBV18 and TRBJ2-7; possibly TRBD1 for D (6 bases). The CDR3 has 15 amino acids. Germline CDR1 KGHSH, CDR2 LQKENI. Trimming took 2 bases from V and 9 from J, leaving 20 bases between them. The CDR3 is CASSPFGDRSKGQYF. The CDR3, as DNA: TGTGCCAGCTCACCATTTGGAGACAGGTCCAAAGGGCAGTACTTC.

The chain carries TRBV28 and TRBJ1-3; D call uncertain. Germline V lookup: CDR1 MDHEN, CDR2 SYDVKM. This CDR3 comprises 13 residues. Deletions cut 8 bases from V and 6 bases from J, with 14 bases between. The CDR3 DNA follows: TGTGCCAGCTCGACCAGCGAGATAAACACCATATATTTT. Residues: CASSTSEINTIYF.

This clone occurred a few times. This chain links TRBV6-1 with TRBJ2-5; the D gene is possibly TRBD1 (5 bases). This CDR3 spans 15 amino acids. Trimming took 1 base from V and 5 from J, leaving 14 bases between them. Germline V gene sequence: CDR1 MNHNS, CDR2 SASEGT. The CDR3: CASSEVREWRETQYF. CDR3 DNA sequence: TGTGCCAGCAGTGAAGTCAGGGAATGGCGGGAGACCCAGTACTTC.

The J gene is TRBJ2-5, the V gene TRBV27, with 16 bases that match TRBD2. Per germline, CDR1 MNHEY and CDR2 SMNVEV (reference sequence). The junction had 9 bases not matched to a gene; V was cut back by 0 bases and J by 5 bases. The CDR3 sequence is 19 residues long. CDR3 DNA sequence: TGTGCCAGCAGTTTATCCCCCGGGACTAGCGGGAGGGCCGTTGAGACCCAGTACTTC. Translated: CASSLSPGTSGRAVETQYF.

This clone was seen more than once but under ten times. DNA of the CDR3: TGTGCCAGCAGCCAGGGACAGGGGGCGACTCGTGGCTACACCTTC. Its translation: CASSQGQGATRGYTF. The J gene is TRBJ1-2, the V gene TRBV6-5, with 12 bases aligning to TRBD1. The CDR3 totals 15 residues. The germline CDR1 and CDR2 sequences are MNHEY and SVGAGI. Trimming took 6 bases from V and 7 from J; bases not matched to a gene: 9.

The chain carries TRBV18 and TRBJ1-1; no clear D. V was clipped by 2 bases and J by 0 bases, with 13 bases between them. This CDR3 spans 16 amino acids. CDR1 and CDR2 from the germline V gene are KGHSH and LQKENI. CDR3 bases: TGTGCCAGCTCACCAGTTCCGGGCTTGATGAACACTGAAGCTTTCTTT. Protein: CASSPVPGLMNTEAFF.

This clone was detected only a few times. This chain connects TRBV7-2 to TRBJ2-1; 7 bases match TRBD1. There are 13 residues in the CDR3. V was pared by 4 bases and J by 5 bases, with 2 bases of the junction left unmatched. Germline V gene sequence: CDR1 SGHTA, CDR2 FQGNSA. In nucleotides, the CDR3 is TGTGCCAGCAGCTCTACAGGGGACAATGAGCAGTTCTTC. It yields the protein CASSSTGDNEQFF.